These 21 T cell receptor beta chains were sequenced from one sample in a study of T-cell reconstitution after alpha-beta-depleted transplantation in children. For TCRbeta, the library was prepared with unique molecular identifiers. From the PCR reads, TCRdb called clonotypes with MiXCR, one entry per CDR3 protein. The sample lists 170,000 or so distinct CDR3 sequences; around 6.8% were seen once. Sequences were derived from PBMCs from the stem cell graft donor, sampled from the stem cell graft. The receptors were gathered from a human donor who donated a stem cell graft to a child with Wiskott-Aldrich syndrome.

In its sample, this clonotype was seen many times. The chain couples TRBV29-1 to TRBJ2-7; TRBD2 aligns across 7 bases. With 0 bases clipped from V and 3 bases from J, the junction kept 5 bases outside the gene matches. The CDR3 consists of 14 residues. Germline V lookup: CDR1 SQVTM, CDR2 ANQGSEA. The CDR3: CSVEDGGENYEQYF. Here the CDR3 DNA reads TGCAGCGTTGAAGATGGGGGGGAGAACTACGAGCAGTACTTC.

At least ten counts were recorded for this clonotype. The chain uses TRBV6-2 or TRBV6-3 and TRBJ1-1; D is ambiguous. This CDR3 contains 14 residues. The germline V gene encodes CDR1 MNHEY and CDR2 SVGEGT. V lost 1 base and J 0 bases, leaving 6 bases between the germline ends. CDR3 residues: CASSYLQVNTEAFF. The CDR3 bases are TGTGCCAGCAGTTACTTACAAGTGAACACTGAAGCTTTCTTT.

In its sample, this clonotype was seen many times. J is TRBJ2-3 and V is TRBV12-3 or TRBV12-4; D is possibly TRBD1 or TRBD2 (6 bases each). With 5 bases removed from V and 5 bases from J, the gap between germline ends came to 17 bases. The length of the CDR3 is 15 residues. CDR3 DNA: TGTGCCAGCAGTCCCTCCGTGGAGGGGGTAGATACGCAGTATTTT. It yields the protein CASSPSVEGVDTQYF.

V is TRBV2 and J is TRBJ2-7; 7 nucleotides line up with TRBD2. With V trimmed by 5 bases and J by 8 bases, 3 bases remained unmatched. There are 11 residues in the CDR3. Germline CDR1 SNHLY, CDR2 FYNNEI. The CDR3 sequence is CASSQLAKQYF. In DNA form, the CDR3 reads TGTGCCAGCAGTCAACTAGCGAAGCAGTACTTC.

V usage is TRBV7-2 and J usage is TRBJ2-7; D unresolved. V shed 2 bases and J shed 5 bases, with 7 bases lying between them. The CDR3 length is 12 residues. Germline values: CDR1 SGHTA, CDR2 FQGNSA. CDR3 in amino acids: CASSLRSHEQYF. The CDR3 DNA reads TGTGCCAGCAGCTTAAGGTCCCACGAGCAGTACTTC.

This clonotype was found many times. The rearrangement joins TRBV7-9 to TRBJ2-5, with D perhaps TRBD1 or TRBD2 (5 bases each). Germline V CDR1 and CDR2: SEHNR, FQNEAQ (reference sequence). CDR3 length equals 16 residues. Between the trimmed V and J ends, which lost 2 bases and 3 bases, there was a span of 16 bases. CDR3 sequence reads: CASSLMGTPTKETQYF. In DNA, the CDR3 is TGTGCCAGCAGCTTAATGGGGACCCCAACTAAAGAGACCCAGTACTTC.

This clonotype was seen a handful of times. The chain recombines TRBV5-1 with TRBJ1-1; TRBD1 aligns across 12 bases. CDR3 length: 15 residues. Germline values: CDR1 SGHRS, CDR2 YFSETQ. V trimming: 4 bases; J trimming: 4 bases; junction bases outside the gene matches: 5. The CDR3 reads CASSTGTGGVTEAFF. DNA of the CDR3: TGCGCCAGCAGCACGGGGACAGGGGGCGTCACTGAAGCTTTCTTT.

This clonotype was picked up many times. The CDR3: CASSLARILGDTQYF. Written as DNA, the CDR3 is TGCGCCAGCAGCTTGGCTAGGATTTTGGGAGATACGCAGTATTTT. The rearrangement uses TRBV5-1 and TRBJ2-3, with D unresolved. Germline loops: CDR1 SGHRS, CDR2 YFSETQ. V lost 0 bases to trimming and J lost 5 bases, with 13 bases between them. The CDR3 consists of 15 residues.

This clonotype was counted at least ten times. V usage is TRBV6-5 and J usage is TRBJ1-5; D is unclear. V was shortened by 7 bases and J by 6 bases, with 16 bases between the two germline ends. This CDR3 comprises 14 residues. Germline V gene lookup returns CDR1 MNHEY and CDR2 SVGAGI. In DNA, the CDR3 is TGTGCCAGCACCTTGGACCGGGCGGCTCAGCCCCAGCATTTT. Protein product: CASTLDRAAQPQHF.

This clonotype was observed at least ten times. The chain couples TRBV20-1 to TRBJ2-5; tentatively, D is TRBD1 (6 bases). Germline CDR1 is DFQATT and CDR2 is SNEGSKA (reference sequence). The V end was cut by 0 bases, the J end by 4 bases, with 15 bases between. The CDR3 spans 15 residues. The CDR3 region is CSARDPQGSGETQYF. The CDR3, as DNA: TGCAGTGCTAGAGATCCCCAGGGGTCTGGAGAGACCCAGTACTTC.

The chain combines TRBV7-9 with TRBJ2-2; D tentatively reads TRBD1 or TRBD2 (5 bases each). Germline-derived CDR1 and CDR2 are SEHNR and FQNEAQ (reference sequence). The CDR3 contains 14 residues. V was shortened by 10 bases and J by 4 bases, with 16 bases between the two germline ends. CDR3 in amino acids: CAIVGERGTGELFF. The DNA of the CDR3 is TGTGCCATCGTAGGGGAGAGAGGCACCGGGGAGCTGTTTTTT.

This clonotype occurred many times. V usage is TRBV7-9 and J usage is TRBJ1-5, with a tentative D call TRBD1 (5 bases). Trimming removed 5 bases at V and 2 bases at J, with 10 bases between. The CDR3 is 14 residues long. Per the germline V gene, CDR1 is SEHNR and CDR2 is FQNEAQ (reference sequence). DNA for the CDR3: TGTGCCAGCAGCGGTGACAGCCGCAATCAGCCCCAGCATTTT. It specifies CASSGDSRNQPQHF.

V and J are TRBV7-9 and TRBJ1-6; D is unclear. V was shortened by 6 bases and J by 0 bases, with 15 bases between the two germline ends. Germline CDR1 SEHNR, CDR2 FQNEAQ (reference sequence). The CDR3 has 17 residues. This chain's CDR3 is CASSHPRGSSYNSPLHF. CDR3 coding DNA: TGTGCCAGCAGTCATCCCCGGGGAAGCTCCTATAATTCACCCCTCCACTTT.

This chain joins TRBV11-3 and TRBJ2-3; D uncertain. V gave up 0 bases and J gave up 6 bases, with 13 bases separating them. This CDR3 spans 15 amino acids. Per germline, CDR1 SGHNT and CDR2 YENEEA. In DNA form, the CDR3 reads TGTGCCAGCAGCTTAGAGCGGTCCCGCGAGGATACGCAGTATTTT. It yields the protein CASSLERSREDTQYF.

The chain links TRBV5-1 to TRBJ2-6; no clear D. The germline V and J ends were trimmed by 0 bases and 2 bases, with 12 bases remaining between them. Germline V CDR1 and CDR2: SGHRS, YFSETQ. The CDR3 is 17 residues long. CDR3 sequence reads: CASSLEGIHTGANVLTF. In DNA, the CDR3 is TGCGCCAGCAGCTTGGAGGGCATCCACACTGGGGCCAACGTCCTGACTTTC.

This clonotype came up many times. V is TRBV15 and J is TRBJ2-7, with 7 bases that match TRBD1. The ends lost 5 bases at V and 0 bases at J; junction bases unmatched: 7. This CDR3 has 15 residues. CDR1 and CDR2 from the germline V gene are LNHNV and YYDKDF (reference sequence). This CDR3 is CATSLEQGNSYEQYF. In DNA form, the CDR3 reads TGTGCCACCAGCCTCGAACAGGGGAACTCCTACGAGCAGTACTTC. Supplemented by reference TRBV15 and TRBJ2-7, the full variable domain reads DAMVIQNPRYQVTQFGKPVTLSCSQTLNHNVMYWYQQKSSQAPKLLFHYYDKDFNNEADTPDNFQSRRPNTSFCFLDIRSPGLGDTAMYLCATSLEQGNSYEQYFGPGTRLTVT.

This clonotype was detected many times. The gene calls are TRBV2 and TRBJ1-1; unclear D gene. V dropped 2 bases and J dropped 0 bases, with 4 bases sitting between them. The CDR3 is made up of 13 amino acids. CDR1 SNHLY and CDR2 FYNNEI come from the germline V gene. In nucleotides, the CDR3 is TGTGCCAGCAGTGAACAGCTGAACACTGAAGCTTTCTTT. Translated: CASSEQLNTEAFF.

This clonotype has a count of ten or more. The J gene is TRBJ1-2, the V gene TRBV12-3 or TRBV12-4, with D perhaps TRBD1 (6 bases). CDR3 length: 12 amino acids. The V end was cut by 6 bases, the J end by 5 bases, with 10 bases between. CDR3 sequence (DNA): TGTGCCAGCAGCCCGGGGGCTTATGGCTACACCTTC. Its translation is CASSPGAYGYTF.

This clonotype was recorded many times. V usage is TRBV12-3 or TRBV12-4 and J usage is TRBJ2-6, with D tentatively TRBD1 (5 bases). V dropped 2 bases and J dropped 0 bases, with 5 bases sitting between them. The CDR3 length is 15 residues. The CDR3 loop reads CASSLRGSGANVLTF. CDR3 nucleotides: TGTGCCAGCAGTTTAAGGGGCTCTGGGGCCAACGTCCTGACTTTC.

The chain is built from TRBV18 and TRBJ2-3; TRBD2 is a possible D gene (5 bases). With 0 bases removed from V and 4 bases from J, the gap between germline ends came to 14 bases. This CDR3 is built from 16 residues. CDR1 and CDR2 from the germline V gene are KGHSH and LQKENI. The CDR3 DNA reads TGTGCCAGCTCACCACCGTCGATCTCGAGGGCAGATACGCAGTATTTT. Encoded protein: CASSPPSISRADTQYF.

This clonotype was seen ten or more times. V and J are TRBV5-1 and TRBJ1-5; no definite D call. The CDR3 has 14 amino acids. V gave up 1 base and J gave up 5 bases, with 10 bases separating them. Per the germline V gene, CDR1 is SGHRS and CDR2 is YFSETQ. The CDR3 region is CASSLLDSDQPQHF. The CDR3 DNA follows: TGCGCCAGCAGCTTGCTGGACTCCGATCAGCCCCAGCATTTT.